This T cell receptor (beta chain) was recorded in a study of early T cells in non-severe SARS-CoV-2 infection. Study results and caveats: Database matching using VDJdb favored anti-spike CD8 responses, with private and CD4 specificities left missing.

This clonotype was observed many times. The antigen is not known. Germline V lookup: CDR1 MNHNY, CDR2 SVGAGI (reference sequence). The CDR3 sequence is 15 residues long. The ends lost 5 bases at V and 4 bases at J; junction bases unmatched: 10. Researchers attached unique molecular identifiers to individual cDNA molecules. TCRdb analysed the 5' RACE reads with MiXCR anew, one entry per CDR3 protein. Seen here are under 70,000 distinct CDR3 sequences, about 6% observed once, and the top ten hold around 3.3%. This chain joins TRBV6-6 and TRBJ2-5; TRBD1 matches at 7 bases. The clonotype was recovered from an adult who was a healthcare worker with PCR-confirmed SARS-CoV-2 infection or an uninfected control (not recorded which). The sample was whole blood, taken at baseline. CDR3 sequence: CASSPQGNPSETQYF. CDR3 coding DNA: TGTGCCAGCAGTCCACAGGGGAACCCGTCAGAGACCCAGTACTTC.